This TCR beta chain was profiled in a study of blood T cell repertoires in COVID-19 (dated by TCRdb to 2018 to 2021). With respect to the entire study: Samples from collaborators originated in the United States, Italy and Spain and spanned both the acute and convalescent phases of COVID-19. The material from the prospective study consisted of cDNA or gDNA derived from T cells, B-cell-depleted T cells, or PBMCs. The dataset comprised deeply sampled blood TCRbeta repertoires from subjects exposed to, actively infected with, or recovered from COVID-19. A freely available public database, intended as a resource for researchers studying the immune response to SARS-CoV-2, is where the repertoires were released. The samples were drawn from two sources: the first 160 participants of the ongoing ImmuneRACE study, and 1,254 subjects contributed by 6 global collaborators. Sample metadata almost always included a de-identified subject ID, COVID-19 status, age in years and sex. Where available, HLA class I and class II types were obtained from metadata supplied by the sample provider rather than from assay-based typing.

The research as a whole found: The quantity of clinical and demographic metadata differed by source and by participant and was supplied without curation.

TCRbeta CDR3 regions were amplified from genomic DNA by means of the immunoSEQ Assay, a bias-controlled multiplex PCR. The original pipeline was this. The number of nucleated cells in each sample was estimated from the amplification of reference gene primers within the assay. To quantify the absolute abundance of each unique TCRbeta CDR3 rearrangement, sequence reads were collapsed and filtered. For each sample, productive Simpson clonality was calculated as the square root of Simpson's diversity index over productive rearrangements. The table was pulled from immuneACCESS by TCRdb, which kept in-frame rearrangements only. Such tables lose some clones; where checked, under half of the loss comes from unresolved V genes, and the rest has no known cause. That table furnishes V, J and clone size, whereas the DNA furnished D and trimming. The sample table records fewer than 400,000 clones; 80% to 90% of these occur just once. Of the sample, less than 2.5% is held by the ten largest clones.

Remarks on this clone: The specificity of this receptor is unknown. No per-base quality is available; no much larger clone lies one base away.

In the prospective study, participants were roughly 18 to 89 years old, resided in 25 or so geographic areas of the United States, and were enrolled through a virtual design. In the prospective study, cohorts were assigned on the basis of participant-reported clinical history obtained from a screening survey and a study questionnaire. For ImmuneRACE Cohort 3, a participant was defined as recovered based on two consecutive negative NP/OP PCR tests, clearance by a healthcare professional, or resolution of symptoms. In the prospective study, mobile phlebotomists collected whole blood, serum and a nasopharyngeal or oropharyngeal swab from each participant. Over a roughly 2-month period, participants in the prospective study had the option of providing additional blood draws and questionnaires. Before DNA extraction, prospective study blood samples were shipped either frozen or at room temperature.

The CDR3 spans 14 residues, from the cysteine through the phenylalanine. The entry retains the CDR3 DNA only, 42 bases that are in frame from base 1. The junction carries 8 bases between V and J, which are trimmed by 1 base and 5 bases respectively. For CDR1 and CDR2, the germline V gene lists LGHNA and YSLEER. The receptor's source is a man aged 25-45 years who had recovered from COVID-19. The specimen was PBMCs or T cells enriched from blood (not recorded which). The chain was built from TRBV4-3 and TRBJ2-2; TRBD2 is possibly the D segment (5 matching bases). The DNA reads as follows: TGCGCCAGCAGCCAAGGCCCGGGGACCGGGGAGCTGTTTTTT. This yields the protein CASSQGPGTGELFF.